These T cell receptor beta chains were read from a single sample in a study of cytomegalovirus exposure and HLA in healthy donors. Here immunoSEQ multiplex PCR was the method, and the copy in TCRdb shows in-frame clones only, minus some. The sample lists roughly 110,000 clones; 65% to 80% were seen once. Sequenced sample: PBMCs. These receptor sequences come from a man aged 55 to 70 in good health and CMV-seronegative. Both conserved end residues are part of each CDR3. The order of the fields is J gene, D gene, clone size, V gene, CDR3 protein, CDR3 DNA. A D gene is named only where the DNA matches it firmly. The listing skips clone size in some rows; elsewhere it reads once, few, many or a size class.

>TRBJ1-3|NA|NA|TRBV18
CASSPSVSGNTIYF
TGTGCCAGCTCACCATCGGTTTCTGGAAACACCATATATTTT
>TRBJ2-1|NA|NA|TRBV28
CASSLFRMQGFNEQFF
TGTGCCAGCAGTTTATTCCGTATGCAGGGATTCAATGAGCAGTTCTTC
>TRBJ2-3|TRBD1|NA|TRBV9
CASSSRQGELVTDTQYF
TGTGCCAGCAGCAGCAGACAGGGGGAGTTGGTCACAGATACGCAGTATTTT
>TRBJ2-5|NA|NA|TRBV11-2
CASSLVGETQYF
TGTGCCAGCAGCTTAGTCGGGGAGACCCAGTACTTC
>TRBJ2-5|NA|once|TRBV7-9
CASSLSSAGEQYF
TGTGCCAGCAGCTTAAGTTCGGCCGGGGAGCAGTACTTC
>TRBJ1-6|NA|once|TRBV30
CAWSVWGQGNSPLHF
TGTGCCTGGAGTGTATGGGGACAAGGGAATTCACCCCTCCACTTT
>TRBJ2-5|TRBD2|NA|TRBV7-3
CASSLGAGGRETQYF
TGTGCCAGCAGCTTAGGAGCGGGGGGGCGGGAGACCCAGTACTTC
>TRBJ2-3|TRBD2|NA|TRBV29-1
CSVRAGATDTQYF
TGCAGCGTTAGAGCGGGGGCCACAGATACGCAGTATTTT
>TRBJ1-2|NA|NA|TRBV7-2
CASSLREGYGYTF
TGTGCCAGCAGCTTGAGGGAGGGCTATGGCTACACCTTC
>TRBJ1-4|NA|few|TRBV2
CASRRTNEKLFF
TGTGCCAGCAGGCGTACTAATGAAAAACTGTTTTTT
>TRBJ2-1|TRBD1|NA|TRBV5-4
CASSLGGQGPYNEQFF
TGTGCCAGCAGCTTGGGGGGACAGGGACCCTACAATGAGCAGTTCTTC
>TRBJ1-2|TRBD1|NA|TRBV7-8
CASSLGTAGRGYTF
TGTGCCAGCAGCCTGGGGACAGCCGGTCGGGGCTACACCTTC